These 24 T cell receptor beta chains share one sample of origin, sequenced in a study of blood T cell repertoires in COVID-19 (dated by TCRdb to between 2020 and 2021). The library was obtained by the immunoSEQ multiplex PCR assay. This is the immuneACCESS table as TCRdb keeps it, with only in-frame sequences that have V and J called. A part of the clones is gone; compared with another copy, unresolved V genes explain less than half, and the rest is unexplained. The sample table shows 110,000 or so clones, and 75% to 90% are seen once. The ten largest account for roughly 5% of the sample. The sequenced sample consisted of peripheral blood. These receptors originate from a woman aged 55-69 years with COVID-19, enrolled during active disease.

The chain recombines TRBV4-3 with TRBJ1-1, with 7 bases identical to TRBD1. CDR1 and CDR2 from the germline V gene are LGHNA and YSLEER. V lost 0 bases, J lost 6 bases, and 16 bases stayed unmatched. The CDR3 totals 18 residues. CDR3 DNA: TGCGCCAGCAGCCAAGATCCGAGTTGGCCAGGGGGTAAGTCTGAAGCTTTCTTT. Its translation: CASSQDPSWPGGKSEAFF.

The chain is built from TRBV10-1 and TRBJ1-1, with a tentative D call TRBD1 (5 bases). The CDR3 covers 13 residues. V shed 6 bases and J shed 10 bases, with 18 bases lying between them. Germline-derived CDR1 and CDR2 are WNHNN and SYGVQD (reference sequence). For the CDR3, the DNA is TGCGCCAGCAGCAGGGTACGGACGGAGCGAGCTTTCTTT. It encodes CASSRVRTERAFF.

The CDR3 here is CASSKQGAYSPLHF. For the CDR3, the DNA is TGTGCCAGTAGCAAACAGGGGGCTTATTCACCCCTCCACTTT. The J gene is TRBJ1-6, the V gene TRBV19, with 9 bases identical to TRBD1. V shed 6 bases and J 8 bases; nucleotides not matched to a gene: 5. This CDR3 has 14 amino acids. Germline CDR1 is LNHDA and CDR2 is SQIVND (reference sequence).

CDR3 amino acids: CASSLVAGIAYNEQFF. As DNA, the CDR3 is TGTGCCAGCAGCTTAGTAGCGGGGATAGCCTACAATGAGCAGTTCTTC. The genes are TRBV13 and TRBJ2-1, with TRBD2 matching 8 bases. The CDR3 length is 16 residues. Germline CDR1 PRHDT, CDR2 FYEKMQ (reference sequence). V was clipped by 1 base and J by 2 bases; unmatched bases: 4.

In nucleotides, the CDR3 is TGTGCCAGCAGCCCCTCAGGCAGGCCCACTGAAGCTTTCTTT. Encoded protein: CASSPSGRPTEAFF. The chain uses TRBV7-9 and TRBJ1-1; no reliable D call. CDR3 size: 14 residues. Germline values: CDR1 SEHNR, CDR2 FQNEAQ (reference sequence). V was pared by 5 bases and J by 4 bases, with 14 bases between.

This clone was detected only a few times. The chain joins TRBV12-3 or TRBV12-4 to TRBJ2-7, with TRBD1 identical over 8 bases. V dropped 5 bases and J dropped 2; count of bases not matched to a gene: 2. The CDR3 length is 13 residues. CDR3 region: CASSPGQAYEQYF. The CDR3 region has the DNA TGTGCCAGCAGTCCGGGACAGGCCTACGAGCAGTACTTC.

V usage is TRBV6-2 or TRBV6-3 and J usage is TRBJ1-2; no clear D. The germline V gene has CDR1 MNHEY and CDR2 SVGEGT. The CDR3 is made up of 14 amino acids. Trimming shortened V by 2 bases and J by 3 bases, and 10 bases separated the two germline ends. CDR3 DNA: TGTGCCAGCAGTTACGCACAGACCGACTATGGCTACACCTTC. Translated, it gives CASSYAQTDYGYTF.

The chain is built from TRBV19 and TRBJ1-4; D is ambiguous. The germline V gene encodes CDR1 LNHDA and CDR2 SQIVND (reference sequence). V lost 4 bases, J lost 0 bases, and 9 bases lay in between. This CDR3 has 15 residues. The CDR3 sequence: CASSTITSTNEKLFF. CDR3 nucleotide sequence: TGTGCCAGTAGTACAATTACTTCAACTAATGAAAAACTGTTTTTT.

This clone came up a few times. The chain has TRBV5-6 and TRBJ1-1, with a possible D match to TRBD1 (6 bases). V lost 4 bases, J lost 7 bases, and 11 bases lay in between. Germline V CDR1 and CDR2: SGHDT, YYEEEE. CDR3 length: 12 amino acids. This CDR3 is CASSPGQREAFF. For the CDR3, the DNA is TGTGCCAGCAGCCCTGGACAGCGTGAAGCTTTCTTT.

The CDR3: CASSDGVDTQYF. The CDR3 nucleotides are TGCGCCAGCAGTGATGGAGTAGATACGCAGTATTTT. The genes are TRBV10-1 and TRBJ2-3; no firm D call. This CDR3 region has 12 residues. Per the germline V gene, CDR1 is WNHNN and CDR2 is SYGVQD (reference sequence). V was cut by 3 bases and J by 5 bases, with 6 bases left in between.

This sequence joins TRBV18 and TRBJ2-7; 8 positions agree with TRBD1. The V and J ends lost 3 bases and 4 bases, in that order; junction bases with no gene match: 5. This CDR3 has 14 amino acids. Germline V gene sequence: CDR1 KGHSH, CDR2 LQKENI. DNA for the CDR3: TGTGCCAGCTCACCGGGACAGGAAAGATACGAGCAGTACTTC. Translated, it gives CASSPGQERYEQYF.

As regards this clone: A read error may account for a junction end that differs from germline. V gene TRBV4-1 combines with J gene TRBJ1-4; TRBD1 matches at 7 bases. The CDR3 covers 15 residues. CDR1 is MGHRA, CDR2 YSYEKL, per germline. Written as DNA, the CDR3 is TGCGCCAGCAGTCAAGGTGCAGGGGGAAGAGAAAAACTGTTTTTT. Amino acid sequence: CASSQGAGGREKLFF.

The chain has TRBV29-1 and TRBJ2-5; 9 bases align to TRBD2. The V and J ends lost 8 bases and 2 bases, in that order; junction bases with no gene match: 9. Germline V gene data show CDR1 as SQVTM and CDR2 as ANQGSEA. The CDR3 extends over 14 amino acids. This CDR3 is CSSARTSEQETQYF. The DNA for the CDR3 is TGCAGCTCGGCGCGGACTAGCGAGCAAGAGACCCAGTACTTC. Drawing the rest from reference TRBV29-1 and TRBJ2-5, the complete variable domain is SAVISQKPSRDICQRGTSLTIQCQVDSQVTMMFWYRQQPGQSLTLIATANQGSEATYESGFVIDKFPISRPNLTFSTLTVSNMSPEDSSIYLCSSARTSEQETQYFGPGTRLLVL.

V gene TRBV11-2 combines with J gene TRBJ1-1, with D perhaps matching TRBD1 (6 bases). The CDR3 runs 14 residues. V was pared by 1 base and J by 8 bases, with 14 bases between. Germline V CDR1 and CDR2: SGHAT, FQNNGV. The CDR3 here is CASSLGLGGTEAFF. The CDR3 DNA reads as TGTGCCAGCAGCTTAGGGCTAGGGGGTACCGAAGCTTTCTTT.

The CDR3 sequence: CASSLYGQWNTEAFF. The CDR3 region has the DNA TGTGCCAGCAGTTTATACGGACAGTGGAACACTGAAGCTTTCTTT. The J gene is TRBJ1-1, the V gene TRBV28; D might be TRBD1 (6 bases). Germline V lookup: CDR1 MDHEN, CDR2 SYDVKM. The V end was cut by 1 base, the J end by 1 base, with 10 bases between. CDR3 length equals 15 residues.

DNA of the CDR3: TGTGCCAGCAGCCAAGCCGGGACAGGCTACAATGAGCAGTTCTTC. Protein product: CASSQAGTGYNEQFF. V gene TRBV4-2 combines with J gene TRBJ2-1, with 8 bases aligning to TRBD1. This CDR3 comprises 15 residues. The V segment lost 1 base and the J segment 3 bases; nucleotides outside the gene matches: 2. Looked up from germline, CDR1 is LGHNA and CDR2 is YNFKEQ.

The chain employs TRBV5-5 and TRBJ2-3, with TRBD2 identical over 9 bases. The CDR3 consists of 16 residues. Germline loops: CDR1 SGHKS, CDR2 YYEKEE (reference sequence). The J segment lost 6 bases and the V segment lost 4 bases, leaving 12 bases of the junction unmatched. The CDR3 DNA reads TGTGCCAGCAGCCCCTCAGAGATAGCGGGGGTGGATACGCAGTATTTT. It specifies CASSPSEIAGVDTQYF. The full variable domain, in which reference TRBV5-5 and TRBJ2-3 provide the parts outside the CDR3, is DAGVTQSPTHLIKTRGQQVTLRCSPISGHKSVSWYQQVLGQGPQFIFQYYEKEERGRGNFPDRFSARQFPNYSSELNVNALLLGDSALYLCASSPSEIAGVDTQYFGPGTRLTVL.

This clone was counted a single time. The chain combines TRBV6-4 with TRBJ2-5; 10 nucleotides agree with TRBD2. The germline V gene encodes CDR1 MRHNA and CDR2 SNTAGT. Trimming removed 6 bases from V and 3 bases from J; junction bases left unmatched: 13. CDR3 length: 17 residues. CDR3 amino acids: CASSGLAATPDEETQYF. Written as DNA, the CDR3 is TGTGCCAGCAGCGGACTAGCGGCGACGCCAGATGAAGAGACCCAGTACTTC.

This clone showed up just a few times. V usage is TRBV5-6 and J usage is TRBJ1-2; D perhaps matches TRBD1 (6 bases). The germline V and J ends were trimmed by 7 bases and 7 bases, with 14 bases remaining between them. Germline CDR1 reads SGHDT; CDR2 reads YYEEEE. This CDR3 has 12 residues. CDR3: CASGQHHGGYTF. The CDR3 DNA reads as TGTGCCAGCGGACAGCATCACGGTGGCTACACCTTC.

In DNA form, the CDR3 reads TGTGCCAGCAGCCCTTCCCGGGGGAAGGGGGGGGAGCTGTTTTTT. Translated, it gives CASSPSRGKGGELFF. The chain has TRBV11-2 and TRBJ2-2; perhaps TRBD2 as D (6 bases). The V and J ends lost 5 bases and 8 bases respectively, with 18 bases between them. The CDR3 is 15 amino acids. CDR1 SGHAT and CDR2 FQNNGV come from the germline V gene.

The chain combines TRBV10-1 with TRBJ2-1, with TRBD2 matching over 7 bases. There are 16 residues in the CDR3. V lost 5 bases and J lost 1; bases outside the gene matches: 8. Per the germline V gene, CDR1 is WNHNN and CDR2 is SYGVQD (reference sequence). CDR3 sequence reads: CASSLEKAGSYNEQFF. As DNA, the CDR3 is TGCGCCAGCAGTTTGGAGAAAGCGGGGTCCTACAATGAGCAGTTCTTC.

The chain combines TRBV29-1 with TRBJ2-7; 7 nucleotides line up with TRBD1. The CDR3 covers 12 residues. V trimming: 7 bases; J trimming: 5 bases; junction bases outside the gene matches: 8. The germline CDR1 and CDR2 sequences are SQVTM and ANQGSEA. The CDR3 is CSGLDRWNEQYF. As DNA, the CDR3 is TGCAGCGGGTTGGACAGGTGGAACGAGCAGTACTTC.

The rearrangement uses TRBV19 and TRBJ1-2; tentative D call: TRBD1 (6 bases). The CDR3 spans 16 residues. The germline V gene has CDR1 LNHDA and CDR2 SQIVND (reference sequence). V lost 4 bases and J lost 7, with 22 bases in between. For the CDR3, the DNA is TGTGCCAGTAGTAGTCGGGACACGCGGGCAACCGGTGGCTACACCTTC. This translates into CASSSRDTRATGGYTF.

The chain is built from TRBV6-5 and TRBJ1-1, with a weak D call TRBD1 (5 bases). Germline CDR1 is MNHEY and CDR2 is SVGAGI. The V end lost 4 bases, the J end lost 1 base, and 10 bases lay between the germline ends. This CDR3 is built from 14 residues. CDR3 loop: CASSSNQGNTEAFF. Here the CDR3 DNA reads TGTGCCAGCAGTTCCAACCAGGGGAACACTGAAGCTTTCTTT.